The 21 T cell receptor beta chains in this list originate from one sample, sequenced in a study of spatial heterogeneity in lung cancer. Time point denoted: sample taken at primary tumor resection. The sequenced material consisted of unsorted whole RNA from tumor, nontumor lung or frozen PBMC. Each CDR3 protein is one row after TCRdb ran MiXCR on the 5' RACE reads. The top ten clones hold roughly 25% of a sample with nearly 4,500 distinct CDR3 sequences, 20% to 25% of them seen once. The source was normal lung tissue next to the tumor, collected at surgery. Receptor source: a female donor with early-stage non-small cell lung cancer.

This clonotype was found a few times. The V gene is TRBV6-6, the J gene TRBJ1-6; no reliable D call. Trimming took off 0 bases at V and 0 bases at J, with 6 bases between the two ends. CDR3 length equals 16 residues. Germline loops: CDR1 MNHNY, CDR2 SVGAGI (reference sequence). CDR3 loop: CASSYSPSSYNSPLHF. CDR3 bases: TGTGCCAGCAGTTACTCGCCAAGCTCCTATAATTCACCCCTCCACTTT.

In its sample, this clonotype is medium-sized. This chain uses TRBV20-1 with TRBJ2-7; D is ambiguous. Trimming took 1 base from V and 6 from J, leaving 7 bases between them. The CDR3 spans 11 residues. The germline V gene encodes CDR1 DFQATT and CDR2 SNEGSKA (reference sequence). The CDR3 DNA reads TGCAGTGCTAGAGCACAGATCGAGCAGTACTTC. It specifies CSARAQIEQYF.

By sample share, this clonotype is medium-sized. The CDR3 reads CASSKRGTGIRAGELFF. The CDR3 DNA reads TGTGCCAGCAGTAAACGGGGGACAGGGATTAGAGCCGGGGAGCTGTTTTTT. The genes are TRBV6-1 and TRBJ2-2, with 9 positions matching TRBD1. Trimming cost V 5 bases and J 6 bases; bases outside gene matches: 13. Germline values: CDR1 MNHNS, CDR2 SASEGT. The CDR3 is 17 amino acids.

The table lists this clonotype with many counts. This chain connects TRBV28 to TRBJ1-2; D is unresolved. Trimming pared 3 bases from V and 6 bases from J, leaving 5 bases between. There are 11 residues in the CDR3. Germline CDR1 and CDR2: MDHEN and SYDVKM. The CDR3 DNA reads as TGTGCCAGCAGTTTTCTAGATGGCTACACCTTC. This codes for CASSFLDGYTF.

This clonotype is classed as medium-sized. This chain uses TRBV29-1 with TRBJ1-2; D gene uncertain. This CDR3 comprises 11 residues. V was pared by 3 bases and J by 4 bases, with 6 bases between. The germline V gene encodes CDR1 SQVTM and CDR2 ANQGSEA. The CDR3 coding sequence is TGCAGCGTTGAGTTTGGCTATGGCTACACCTTC. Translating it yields CSVEFGYGYTF.

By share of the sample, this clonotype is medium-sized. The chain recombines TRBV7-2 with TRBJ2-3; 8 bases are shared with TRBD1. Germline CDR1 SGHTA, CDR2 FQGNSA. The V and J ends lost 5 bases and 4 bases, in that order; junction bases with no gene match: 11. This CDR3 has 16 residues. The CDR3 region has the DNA TGTGCCAGCAGCCCCTCCTCAGGACAGGGCGCAGATACGCAGTATTTT. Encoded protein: CASSPSSGQGADTQYF.

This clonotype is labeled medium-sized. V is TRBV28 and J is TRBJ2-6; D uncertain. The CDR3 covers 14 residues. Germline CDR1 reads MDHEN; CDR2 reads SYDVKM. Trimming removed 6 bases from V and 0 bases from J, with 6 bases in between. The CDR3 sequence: CASRSHSGANVLTF. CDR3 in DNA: TGTGCCAGCAGGTCACACTCTGGGGCCAACGTCCTGACTTTC.

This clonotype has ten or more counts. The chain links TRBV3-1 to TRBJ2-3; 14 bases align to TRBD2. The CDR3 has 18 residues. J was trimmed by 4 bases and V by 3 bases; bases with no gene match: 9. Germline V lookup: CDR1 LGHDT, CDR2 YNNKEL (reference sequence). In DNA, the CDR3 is TGTGCCAGCAGCCACGGACTAGCGGGGGGACCGGGCGCAGATACGCAGTATTTT. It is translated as CASSHGLAGGPGADTQYF.

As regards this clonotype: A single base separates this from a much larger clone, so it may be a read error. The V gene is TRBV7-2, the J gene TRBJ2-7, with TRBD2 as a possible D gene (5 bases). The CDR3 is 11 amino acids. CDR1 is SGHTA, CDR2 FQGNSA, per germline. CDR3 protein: CASSLVGERYF. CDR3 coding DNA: TGTGCCAGCAGCTTAGTTGGGGAGCGGTACTTC. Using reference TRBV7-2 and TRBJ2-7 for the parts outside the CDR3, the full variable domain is GAGVSQSPSNKVTEKGKDVELRCDPISGHTALYWYRQSLGQGLEFLIYFQGNSAPDKSGLPSDRFSAERTGGSVSTLTIQRTQQEDSAVYLCASSLVGERYFGPGTRLTVT.

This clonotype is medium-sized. CDR3 nucleotide sequence: TGTGCCAGTAGTATAGCCCGGGGCCAGGGAAATCAGCCCCAGCATTTT. Translation: CASSIARGQGNQPQHF. V usage is TRBV19 and J usage is TRBJ1-5, with D perhaps TRBD1 (5 bases). V dropped 1 base and J dropped 4 bases, with 14 bases sitting between them. Looked up from germline, CDR1 is LNHDA and CDR2 is SQIVND (reference sequence). The CDR3 extends over 16 amino acids.

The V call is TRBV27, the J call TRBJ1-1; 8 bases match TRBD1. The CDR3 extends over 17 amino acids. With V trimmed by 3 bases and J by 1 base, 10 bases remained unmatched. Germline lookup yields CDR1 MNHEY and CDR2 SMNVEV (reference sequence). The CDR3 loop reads CASSLKQGALRNTEAFF. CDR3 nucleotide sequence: TGTGCCAGCAGTTTGAAGCAGGGGGCTCTTAGGAACACTGAAGCTTTCTTT.

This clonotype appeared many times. The chain's CDR3 is CASSLIGNEKLFF. DNA of the CDR3: TGTGCCAGCAGCTTAATAGGGAATGAAAAACTGTTTTTT. The V call is TRBV7-2, the J call TRBJ1-4, with D unclear. The CDR3 extends over 13 amino acids. Germline V gene sequence: CDR1 SGHTA, CDR2 FQGNSA. The V and J ends lost 2 bases and 5 bases respectively, with 6 bases between them. Full variable domain (rest looked up from reference TRBV7-2 and TRBJ1-4): GAGVSQSPSNKVTEKGKDVELRCDPISGHTALYWYRQSLGQGLEFLIYFQGNSAPDKSGLPSDRFSAERTGGSVSTLTIQRTQQEDSAVYLCASSLIGNEKLFFGSGTQLSVL.

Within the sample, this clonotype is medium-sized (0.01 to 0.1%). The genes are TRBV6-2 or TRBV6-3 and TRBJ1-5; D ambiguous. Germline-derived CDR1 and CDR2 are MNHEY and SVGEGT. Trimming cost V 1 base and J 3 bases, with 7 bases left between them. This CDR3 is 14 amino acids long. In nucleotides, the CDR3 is TGTGCCAGCAGTTACTTCCAGACCAATCAGCCCCAGCATTTT. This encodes CASSYFQTNQPQHF.

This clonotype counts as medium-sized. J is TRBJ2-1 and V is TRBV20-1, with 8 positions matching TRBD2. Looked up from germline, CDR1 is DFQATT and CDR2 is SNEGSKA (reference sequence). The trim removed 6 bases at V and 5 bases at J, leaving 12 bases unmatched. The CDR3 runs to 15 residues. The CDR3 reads CSAEILSGRNNEQFF. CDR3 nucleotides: TGCAGTGCCGAAATTCTCAGCGGGAGAAACAATGAGCAGTTCTTC.

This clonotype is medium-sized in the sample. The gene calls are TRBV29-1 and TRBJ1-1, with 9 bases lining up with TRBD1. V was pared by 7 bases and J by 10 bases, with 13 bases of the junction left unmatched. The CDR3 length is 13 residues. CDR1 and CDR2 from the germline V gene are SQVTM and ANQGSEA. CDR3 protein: CSAGTGTGRVAFF. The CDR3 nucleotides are TGCAGCGCCGGAACTGGGACAGGGCGAGTAGCTTTCTTT.

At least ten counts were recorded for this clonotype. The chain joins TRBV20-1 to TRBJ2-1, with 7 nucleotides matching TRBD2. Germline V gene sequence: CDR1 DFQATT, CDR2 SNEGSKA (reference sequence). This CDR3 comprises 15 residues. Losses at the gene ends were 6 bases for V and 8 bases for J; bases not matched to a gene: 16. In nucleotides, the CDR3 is TGCAGTGCCAAGGGGCGCGGGAGTGGCCCGGATGAGCAGTTCTTC. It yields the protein CSAKGRGSGPDEQFF.

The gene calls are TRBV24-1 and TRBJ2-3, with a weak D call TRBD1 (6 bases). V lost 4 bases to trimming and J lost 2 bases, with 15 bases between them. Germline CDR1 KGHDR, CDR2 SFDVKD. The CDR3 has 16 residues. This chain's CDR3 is CATSDPRQDFTDTQYF. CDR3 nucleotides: TGTGCCACCAGTGACCCTCGACAGGACTTCACAGATACGCAGTATTTT.

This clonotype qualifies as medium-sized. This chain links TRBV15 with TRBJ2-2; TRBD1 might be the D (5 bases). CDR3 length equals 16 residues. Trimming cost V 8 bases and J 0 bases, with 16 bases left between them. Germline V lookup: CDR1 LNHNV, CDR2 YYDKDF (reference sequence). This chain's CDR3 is CATGRGGQTNTGELFF. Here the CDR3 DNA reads TGTGCCACCGGAAGGGGTGGGCAAACGAACACCGGGGAGCTGTTTTTT. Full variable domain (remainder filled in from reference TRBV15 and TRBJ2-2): DAMVIQNPRYQVTQFGKPVTLSCSQTLNHNVMYWYQQKSSQAPKLLFHYYDKDFNNEADTPDNFQSRRPNTSFCFLDIRSPGLGDTAMYLCATGRGGQTNTGELFFGEGSRLTVL.

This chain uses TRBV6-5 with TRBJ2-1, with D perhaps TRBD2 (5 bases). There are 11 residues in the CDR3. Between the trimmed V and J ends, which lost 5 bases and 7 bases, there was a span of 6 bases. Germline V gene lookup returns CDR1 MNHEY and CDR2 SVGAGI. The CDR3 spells CASSRGNEQFF. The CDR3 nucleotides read TGTGCCAGCAGTAGAGGGAATGAGCAGTTCTTC.

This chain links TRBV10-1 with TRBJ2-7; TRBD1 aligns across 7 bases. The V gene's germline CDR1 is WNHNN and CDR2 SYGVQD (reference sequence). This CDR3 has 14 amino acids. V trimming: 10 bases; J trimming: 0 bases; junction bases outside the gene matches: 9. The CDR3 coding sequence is TGCGCCACTCCGGGACAGTACACCTCCTACGAGCAGTACTTC. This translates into CATPGQYTSYEQYF.

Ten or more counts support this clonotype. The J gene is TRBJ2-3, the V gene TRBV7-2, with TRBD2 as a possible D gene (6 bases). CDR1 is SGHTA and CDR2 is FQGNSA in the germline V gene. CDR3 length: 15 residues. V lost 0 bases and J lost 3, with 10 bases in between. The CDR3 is CASSLALLATDTQYF. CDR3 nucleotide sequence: TGTGCCAGCAGCTTAGCCCTTCTAGCGACAGATACGCAGTATTTT.